These T cell receptor beta chains were read from a single sample in a study of identical twins. A single record per CDR3 protein comes from TCRdb applying MiXCR to the 5' RACE reads. The sample includes a few hundred thousand distinct CDR3 sequences, roughly 9% of them seen just once. The sequencing input was naive T cells sorted from blood. Every receptor here comes from a woman between 50 and 59 years old in good health. Each CDR3 is given with its conserved first and last residue. D genes are given only for firm matches. Clone size, where shown, is once, few, many, or a class for clones that have expanded.

clone_size	v_call	j_call	d_call	cdr3_nt	cdr3_aa
few	TRBV12-3/TRBV12-4	TRBJ2-7	TRBD1	TGTGCCAGCAGTCTCGGGACAGGGGGCCCCCACGAGCAGTACTTC	CASSLGTGGPHEQYF
.	TRBV24-1	TRBJ2-1	TRBD1	TGTGCCACCAGTGATTTACCTTTAGAGACAGGGTTCCCCAATGAGCAGTTCTTC	CATSDLPLETGFPNEQFF
few	TRBV5-1	TRBJ2-2	TRBD1	TGCGCCAGCAGCTTGGTCCCCGGGACAGGCACCGGGGAGCTGTTTTTT	CASSLVPGTGTGELFF
.	TRBV6-2/TRBV6-3	TRBJ2-1	.	TGTGCCAGCAGCTACCCGGGACCTTACAATGAGCAGTTCTTC	CASSYPGPYNEQFF
.	TRBV11-2	TRBJ2-7	.	TGTGCCACTAGACAAGCCTTTTTCTACGAGCAGTACTTC	CATRQAFFYEQYF
many	TRBV4-1	TRBJ1-4	TRBD1	TGCGCCAGCCGTGACAGGGGCGGAGAAAAACTGTTTTTT	CASRDRGGEKLFF
.	TRBV20-1	TRBJ2-5	.	TGCAGTGCCTCCGGACAACAAGAGACTCAGTACTTC	CSASGQQETQYF
.	TRBV4-2	TRBJ1-5	TRBD1	TGTGCCAGCAGCCCGGTGGGTGGGACAGGGCTGGCCGATCAGCCCCAGCATTTT	CASSPVGGTGLADQPQHF
many	TRBV29-1	TRBJ1-2	.	TGCAGCGTTATCCAAGAGGCAACCGTACCGGGGGGCTACACCTTC	CSVIQEATVPGGYTF
few	TRBV10-2	TRBJ1-3	.	TGCGCCAGCAGTGATGGCCTAAACTCTGGAAACACCATATATTTT	CASSDGLNSGNTIYF
few	TRBV6-1	TRBJ2-5	TRBD1	TGTGCCAGCAGTGGGGACAGGAGCCAAGAGACCCAGTACTTC	CASSGDRSQETQYF
many	TRBV20-1	TRBJ2-5	.	TGCAGTGCCGAGGGGGGAGTAGGAGAGACCCAGTACTTC	CSAEGGVGETQYF
.	TRBV23-1	TRBJ2-1	TRBD2	TGCGCCAGCAGTCAAAATCCGGAACTAGCGAATACTAGGGAGGACTCGGAGCAGTTCTTC	CASSQNPELANTREDSEQFF
.	TRBV11-3	TRBJ2-1	TRBD2	TGTGCCAGCAGCTCCCGAATTAGCGGGGATGAGCAGTTCTTC	CASSSRISGDEQFF
.	TRBV27	TRBJ2-1	TRBD2	TGTGCCAGCAGTGCCCCCGGGACTAAACACAATGAGCAGTTCTTC	CASSAPGTKHNEQFF
.	TRBV24-1	TRBJ2-1	.	TGTGCCACCAGTCCCGGTTTGGGCCGTTCCTACAATGAGCAGTTCTTC	CATSPGLGRSYNEQFF
many	TRBV3-1	TRBJ2-5	.	TGTGCCAGCAGCCCGAGAGGAGAGACCCAGTACTTC	CASSPRGETQYF
few	TRBV6-4	TRBJ2-5	.	TGTGCCAGCAGTCAGGACAAGGCAGGGACCCAGTACTTC	CASSQDKAGTQYF
.	TRBV7-6	TRBJ2-7	.	TGTGCCAGCAGCCCAACTGGGTCGGGACCAGTACTGGAGCAGTACTTC	CASSPTGSGPVLEQYF
.	TRBV29-1	TRBJ1-1	.	TGCAGCGGGCGGTGGGCCTCTGAAGCTTTCTTT	CSGRWASEAFF
few	TRBV12-3/TRBV12-4	TRBJ2-1	.	TGTGCCAGCAGTTTAGGGGGCGGGCTCGGTGAGCAGTTCTTC	CASSLGGGLGEQFF
few	TRBV20-1	TRBJ1-4	.	TGCAGTGCTAGAGTCGGGGGAGCGGGTGAAAAACTGTTTTTT	CSARVGGAGEKLFF
.	TRBV10-3	TRBJ2-2	.	TGTGCCATCAGTGAGGGACGACTCCGGGGGAACACCGGGGAGCTGTTTTTT	CAISEGRLRGNTGELFF
few	TRBV5-1	TRBJ2-5	.	TGCGCCAGCAGCCCAGGACTACTGGAGACCCAGTACTTC	CASSPGLLETQYF
few	TRBV5-1	TRBJ1-4	.	TGCGCCAGCAGCACTGGACGGAGCCTTAATGAAAAACTGTTTTTT	CASSTGRSLNEKLFF
.	TRBV10-3	TRBJ2-7	TRBD2	TGTGCCATCAGGGGGGGAGGGGAAGAGCAGTACTTC	CAIRGGGEEQYF
.	TRBV12-3/TRBV12-4	TRBJ1-1	.	TGTGCCAGCAGGGTCAGTACAAGTACTGAAGCTTTCTTT	CASRVSTSTEAFF
.	TRBV6-6	TRBJ2-2	TRBD2	TGTGCCAGCAGTTATCTAGCGGGAGGGCCCAACACCGGGGAGCTGTTTTTT	CASSYLAGGPNTGELFF
.	TRBV6-7	TRBJ1-3	TRBD1	TGTGCCAGCAGTTACTCGGACAGGACTGGAAACACCATATATTTT	CASSYSDRTGNTIYF
few	TRBV27	TRBJ2-7	.	TGTGCCAGCAGTTTTTGGGGGGCGACCTACGAGCAGTACTTC	CASSFWGATYEQYF
few	TRBV5-1	TRBJ2-5	.	TGCGCCAGCAGCTTGGGCAGGTTCCAAGAGACCCAGTACTTC	CASSLGRFQETQYF
many	TRBV6-5	TRBJ2-1	TRBD2	TGTGCCAGCAGTAAACAGGGAGCGGGAGTTGATGGCAATGAGCAGTTCTTC	CASSKQGAGVDGNEQFF
few	TRBV2	TRBJ2-2	TRBD2	TGTGCCAGCAGTGAAGAGGGAGAGGGTAGCGGGAGGATGAACACCGGGGAGCTGTTTTTT	CASSEEGEGSGRMNTGELFF
.	TRBV14	TRBJ2-7	.	TGTGCCAGCAGCCAAACCCCCTACGAGCAGTACTTC	CASSQTPYEQYF
few	TRBV9	TRBJ2-2	TRBD2	TGTGCCAGCACCTCCCCTAGCGGGATGTCGTCCGGGGAGCTGTTTTTT	CASTSPSGMSSGELFF
.	TRBV12-3/TRBV12-4	TRBJ1-5	TRBD1	TGTGCCAGCAGTCCACTCGACAGGGGGGAACAGCCCCAGCATTTT	CASSPLDRGEQPQHF
few	TRBV29-1	TRBJ1-4	.	TGCAGCGACCCGGTCACTAATGAAAAACTGTTTTTT	CSDPVTNEKLFF
few	TRBV5-1	TRBJ1-5	.	TGCGCCAGCAGCTTGGACGGGCAGTTGGCCCAGCATTTT	CASSLDGQLAQHF
.	TRBV12-3/TRBV12-4	TRBJ2-1	TRBD1	TGTGCCAGCAACAGGGGCCAGGGGTACAATGAGCAGTTCTTC	CASNRGQGYNEQFF
many	TRBV12-3/TRBV12-4	TRBJ2-1	TRBD2	TGTGCCAGCGCTCCCCGGGGGGCCTACAATGAGCAGTTCTTC	CASAPRGAYNEQFF
many	TRBV5-1	TRBJ2-5	TRBD1	TGCGCCAGCAGCGTGGGACAGTTGGAGACCCAGTACTTC	CASSVGQLETQYF
few	TRBV7-9	TRBJ2-7	TRBD2	TGTGCCAGCAGCTTAGGTAGGGGACTAGCGGGAGTCGAGCAGTACTTC	CASSLGRGLAGVEQYF
few	TRBV20-1	TRBJ2-1	TRBD2	TGCAGTGCTAGACCCGGGACTAGCGGGCTTGATGAGCAGTTCTTC	CSARPGTSGLDEQFF
many	TRBV21-1	TRBJ2-5	.	TGTGCCAGCGGAACCCGACCCGTCGTCGAGACCCAGTACTTC	CASGTRPVVETQYF
.	TRBV10-3	TRBJ1-1	.	TGTGCCATCGCGGGAGGGCATAACACTGAAGCTTTCTTT	CAIAGGHNTEAFF
.	TRBV7-9	TRBJ2-1	TRBD2	TGTGCCATCACTGCACCACTAGCGGGAGCCCAGAAGGGGAATGAGCAGTTCTTC	CAITAPLAGAQKGNEQFF
.	TRBV6-6	TRBJ1-5	.	TGTGCCAGCAGCCGAGACTTGGAGGGTCAGCCCCAGCATTTT	CASSRDLEGQPQHF
many	TRBV27	TRBJ1-2	TRBD1	TGTGCCAGCACTGCGACAGGGGGCAGCTATGGCTACACCTTC	CASTATGGSYGYTF
many	TRBV29-1	TRBJ2-7	TRBD2	TGCAGCGTTGAAACCAGAGCGGGAGCGACCCCGGGACAGCAGTACTTC	CSVETRAGATPGQQYF
many	TRBV12-3/TRBV12-4	TRBJ2-1	.	TGTGCCAGCAGCCGACCTGCAGCGAAGGCTCTCAATGAGCAGTTCTTC	CASSRPAAKALNEQFF
few	TRBV7-9	TRBJ2-2	.	TGTGCCAGCAGCTCCCCGAATAGCGACACCGGGGAGCTGTTTTTT	CASSSPNSDTGELFF
.	TRBV12-3/TRBV12-4	TRBJ2-1	TRBD1	TGTGCCAGCACAACTCCGGGACAGGGACCTTACAATGAGCAGTTCTTC	CASTTPGQGPYNEQFF
many	TRBV5-4	TRBJ2-7	.	TGTGCCAGCAGCTCGGGGACAACCTACGAGCAGTACTTC	CASSSGTTYEQYF
few	TRBV27	TRBJ2-2	.	TGTGCCAGCAGTGCCCAGTCCCCCGGGGAGCTGTTTTTT	CASSAQSPGELFF